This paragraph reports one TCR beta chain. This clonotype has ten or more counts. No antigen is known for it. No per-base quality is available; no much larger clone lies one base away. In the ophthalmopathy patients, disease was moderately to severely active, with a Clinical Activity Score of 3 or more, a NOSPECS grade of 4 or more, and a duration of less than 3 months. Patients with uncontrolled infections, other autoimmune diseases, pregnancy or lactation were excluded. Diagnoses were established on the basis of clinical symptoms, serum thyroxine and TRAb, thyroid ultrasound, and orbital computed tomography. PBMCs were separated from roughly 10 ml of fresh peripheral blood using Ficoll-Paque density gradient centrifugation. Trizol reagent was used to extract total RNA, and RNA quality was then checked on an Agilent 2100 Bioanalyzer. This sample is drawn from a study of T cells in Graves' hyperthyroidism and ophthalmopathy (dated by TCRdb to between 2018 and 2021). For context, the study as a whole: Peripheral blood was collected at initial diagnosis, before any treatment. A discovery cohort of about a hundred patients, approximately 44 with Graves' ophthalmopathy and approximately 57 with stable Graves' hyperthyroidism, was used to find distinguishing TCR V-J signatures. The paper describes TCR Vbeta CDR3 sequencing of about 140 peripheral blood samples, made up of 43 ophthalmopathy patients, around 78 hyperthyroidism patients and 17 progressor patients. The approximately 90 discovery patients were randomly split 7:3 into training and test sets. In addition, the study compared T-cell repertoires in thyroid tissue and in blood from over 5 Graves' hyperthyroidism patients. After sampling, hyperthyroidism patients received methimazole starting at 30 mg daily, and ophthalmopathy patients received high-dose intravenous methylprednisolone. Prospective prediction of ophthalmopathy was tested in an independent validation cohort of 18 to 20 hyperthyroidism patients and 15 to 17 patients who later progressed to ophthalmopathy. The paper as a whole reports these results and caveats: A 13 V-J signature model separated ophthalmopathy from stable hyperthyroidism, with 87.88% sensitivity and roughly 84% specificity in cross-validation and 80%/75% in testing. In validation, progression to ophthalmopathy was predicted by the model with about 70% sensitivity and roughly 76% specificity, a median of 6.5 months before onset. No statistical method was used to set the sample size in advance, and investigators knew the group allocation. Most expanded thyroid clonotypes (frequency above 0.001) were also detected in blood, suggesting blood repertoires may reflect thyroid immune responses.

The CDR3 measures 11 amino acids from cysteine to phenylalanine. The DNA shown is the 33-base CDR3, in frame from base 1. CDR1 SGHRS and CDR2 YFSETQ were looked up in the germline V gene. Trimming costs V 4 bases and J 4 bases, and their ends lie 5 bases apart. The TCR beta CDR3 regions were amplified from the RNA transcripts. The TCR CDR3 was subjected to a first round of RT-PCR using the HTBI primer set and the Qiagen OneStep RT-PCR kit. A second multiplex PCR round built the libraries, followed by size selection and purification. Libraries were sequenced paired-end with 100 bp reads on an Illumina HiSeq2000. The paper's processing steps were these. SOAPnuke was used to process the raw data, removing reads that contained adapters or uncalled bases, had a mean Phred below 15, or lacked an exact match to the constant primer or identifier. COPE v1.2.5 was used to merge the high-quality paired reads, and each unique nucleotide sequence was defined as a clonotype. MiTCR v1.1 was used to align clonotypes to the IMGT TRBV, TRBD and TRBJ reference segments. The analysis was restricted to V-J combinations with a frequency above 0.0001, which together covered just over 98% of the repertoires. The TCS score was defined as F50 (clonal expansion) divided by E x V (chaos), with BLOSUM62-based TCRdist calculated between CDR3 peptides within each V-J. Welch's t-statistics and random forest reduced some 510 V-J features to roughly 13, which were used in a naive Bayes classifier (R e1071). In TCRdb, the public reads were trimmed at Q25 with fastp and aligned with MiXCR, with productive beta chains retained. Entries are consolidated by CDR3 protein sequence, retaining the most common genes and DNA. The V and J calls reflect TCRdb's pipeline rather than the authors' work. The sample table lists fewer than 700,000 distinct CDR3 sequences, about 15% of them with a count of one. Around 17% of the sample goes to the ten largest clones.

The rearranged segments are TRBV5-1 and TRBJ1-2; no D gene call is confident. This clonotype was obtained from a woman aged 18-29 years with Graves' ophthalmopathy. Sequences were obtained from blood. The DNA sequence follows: TGCGCCAGCAGCGACGGCTATGGCTACACCTTC. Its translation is CASSDGYGYTF.